Shown below are 16 T cell receptor beta chains from a single sample sequenced in a study of shared T cell receptors in the human thymus. The repertoire was sequenced with immunoSEQ multiplex PCR; TCRdb's copy has only in-frame clones and lacks some. The data contain about 500,000 clones, about 80% of them seen just once; the ten biggest clones take up 0.01% to 0.015%. This sample was shared with a second study, whose subject was human thymus T cells.

Sequencing was carried out using thymocytes. These receptor sequences come from a boy under two years old with a congenital heart defect.

The chain employs TRBV30 and TRBJ1-5; TRBD1 aligns across 10 bases. V shed 6 bases, J shed 1 base, and the junction held 9 bases outside the gene matches. Germline CDR1 and CDR2: GTSNPN and SVGIG (reference sequence). This CDR3 is built from 16 residues. The CDR3 bases are TGTGCCTGCCGACAGGGGGCAGGTGAGAGCAATCAGCCCCAGCATTTT. This sequence encodes CACRQGAGESNQPQHF.

The chain employs TRBV2 and TRBJ2-2; the D is unclear. CDR1 is SNHLY, CDR2 FYNNEI, per germline. The CDR3 contains 14 residues. Between the trimmed V and J ends, which lost 4 bases and 1 base, there was a span of 7 bases. The CDR3 reads CASSVHGNTGELFF. CDR3 nucleotide sequence: TGTGCCAGCAGTGTGCACGGGAACACCGGGGAGCTGTTTTTT.

The CDR3 protein is CASSRNSGRGWHEQFF. The CDR3 DNA reads TGCGCCAGCAGCCGCAATAGCGGGAGAGGGTGGCATGAGCAGTTCTTC. The chain couples TRBV4-1 to TRBJ2-1; 9 nucleotides match TRBD2. V trimming: 4 bases; J trimming: 8 bases; junction bases outside the gene matches: 12. The CDR3 is 16 amino acids. Germline-derived CDR1 and CDR2 are MGHRA and YSYEKL.

This chain links TRBV19 with TRBJ2-1, with TRBD2 matching over 12 bases. This CDR3 has 17 residues. Trimming cost V 5 bases and J 0 bases; bases outside gene matches: 5. Germline V lookup: CDR1 LNHDA, CDR2 SQIVND (reference sequence). The CDR3 nucleotides are TGTGCCAGTAGTGGGCTAGCGGGAGGGCCCTCCTACAATGAGCAGTTCTTC. Translated, it gives CASSGLAGGPSYNEQFF. Full variable domain (remainder filled in from reference TRBV19 and TRBJ2-1): DGGITQSPKYLFRKEGQNVTLSCEQNLNHDAMYWYRQDPGQGLRLIYYSQIVNDFQKGDIAEGYSVSREKKESFPLTVTSAQKNPTAFYLCASSGLAGGPSYNEQFFGPGTRLTVL.

V gene TRBV6-4 combines with J gene TRBJ2-1, with D possibly TRBD2 on 7 matching bases. Germline CDR1 is MRHNA and CDR2 is SNTAGT. This CDR3 has 14 amino acids. V lost 6 bases and J 5 bases, leaving 14 bases between the germline ends. CDR3 residues: CASRRGGGDNEQFF. In nucleotides, the CDR3 is TGTGCCAGCAGGAGGGGGGGAGGGGACAATGAGCAGTTCTTC.

CDR3 DNA sequence: TGTGCCAGCGGCTCCCAAGAGACCCAGTACTTC. Its translation: CASGSQETQYF. The V and J genes are TRBV25-1 and TRBJ2-5; no definite D call. The CDR3 runs 11 residues. Germline CDR1 MGHDK, CDR2 SYGVNS. V lost 8 bases, J lost 1 base, and 5 bases lay in between.

The chain recombines TRBV5-6 with TRBJ2-5; 12 bases line up with TRBD1. The CDR3 loop spans 16 amino acids. CDR1 and CDR2 (germline): SGHDT, YYEEEE. The V and J ends lost 6 bases and 2 bases, in that order; junction bases with no gene match: 8. The CDR3 is CASMGQGAIDQETQYF. Here the CDR3 DNA reads TGTGCCAGCATGGGACAGGGGGCTATTGATCAAGAGACCCAGTACTTC.

The V and J genes are TRBV5-4 and TRBJ2-1, with TRBD2 matching over 7 bases. The CDR3 sequence is 18 residues long. Germline assignment: CDR1 SGHNT and CDR2 YYREEE (reference sequence). The junction had 19 bases not matched to a gene; V was cut back by 0 bases and J by 10 bases. The CDR3 bases are TGTGCCAGCAGCTTGGGGGGGTCACAACTGGGCGGGAGTAAAGAGCAGTTCTTC. This translates into CASSLGGSQLGGSKEQFF.

The chain uses TRBV6-6 and TRBJ2-7, with 8 nucleotides matching TRBD2. V was pared by 0 bases and J by 0 bases, with 4 bases of the junction left unmatched. Germline V gene lookup returns CDR1 MNHNY and CDR2 SVGAGI (reference sequence). There are 16 residues in the CDR3. The CDR3 sequence: CASSYSGRGGSYEQYF. In nucleotides, the CDR3 is TGTGCCAGCAGTTACTCCGGACGGGGGGGCTCCTACGAGCAGTACTTC.

J is TRBJ2-7 and V is TRBV11-2, with TRBD2 matching over 8 bases. Germline CDR1 is SGHAT and CDR2 is FQNNGV. This CDR3 is 14 amino acids long. V lost 3 bases and J lost 3; bases outside the gene matches: 4. The CDR3 bases are TGTGCCAGCAGCTTCGGACTAGCTAACTACGAGCAGTACTTC. Residues: CASSFGLANYEQYF.

This chain joins TRBV2 and TRBJ2-7; TRBD2 matches 13 bases. The CDR3 is made up of 14 amino acids. CDR1 is SNHLY, CDR2 FYNNEI, per germline. V lost 6 bases, J lost 5 bases, and 4 bases stayed unmatched. The CDR3 sequence: CASRGTSGKDEQYF. Here the CDR3 DNA reads TGTGCCAGCAGGGGGACTAGCGGGAAGGACGAGCAGTACTTC. The full variable domain, in which reference TRBV2 and TRBJ2-7 provide the parts outside the CDR3, is EPEVTQTPSHQVTQMGQEVILRCVPISNHLYFYWYRQILGQKVEFLVSFYNNEISEKSEIFDDQFSVERPDGSNFTLKIRSTKLEDSAMYFCASRGTSGKDEQYFGPGTRLTVT.

This clone occurred a few times. The CDR3 protein is CASRSASGSYEQFF. Here the CDR3 DNA reads TGTGCCAGCAGGTCCGCTAGCGGGAGCTATGAGCAGTTCTTC. The chain joins TRBV9 to TRBJ2-1; 10 positions agree with TRBD2. Per germline, CDR1 SGDLS and CDR2 YYNGEE. The CDR3 sequence is 14 residues long. The ends lost 5 bases at V and 8 bases at J; junction bases unmatched: 7.

This chain connects TRBV2 to TRBJ2-3; 10 bases fit TRBD1. The germline V gene encodes CDR1 SNHLY and CDR2 FYNNEI. This CDR3 contains 16 residues. V shed 8 bases and J 5 bases; nucleotides not matched to a gene: 13. The CDR3 DNA follows: TGTGCCAGCTCCGGATCCGGGACAGGGGTTAAAGATACGCAGTATTTT. Translating it yields CASSGSGTGVKDTQYF.

With respect to this clone: Given the absence of the conserved phenylalanine or tryptophan at the CDR3 end, a read error is likely. The chain uses TRBV6-6 and TRBJ1-2; 8 nucleotides match TRBD1. Trimming removed 6 bases from V and 4 bases from J; junction bases left unmatched: 13. Germline V lookup: CDR1 MNHNY, CDR2 SVGAGI (reference sequence). CDR3 length: 16 residues. Here the CDR3 reads CASSPTGQGEGYGYTL. The CDR3 DNA reads as TGTGCCAGCAGCCCAACCGGACAGGGCGAGGGCTATGGCTACACCTTA.

This sequence joins TRBV14 and TRBJ2-1, with 8 bases that match TRBD2. V shed 6 bases and J 4 bases; nucleotides not matched to a gene: 11. Germline V gene data show CDR1 as SGHDN and CDR2 as FVKESK. This CDR3 is 16 amino acids long. In DNA, the CDR3 is TGTGCCAGCAGGACGATAAGCGGGAGAATATACAATGAGCAGTTCTTC. The encoded protein is CASRTISGRIYNEQFF.

Only a few counts were recorded for this clone. The rearrangement joins TRBV2 to TRBJ2-6, with 7 positions matching TRBD1. CDR1 is SNHLY and CDR2 is FYNNEI in the germline V gene. Trimming took 6 bases from V and 2 from J; bases not matched to a gene: 1. CDR3 size: 14 residues. The CDR3 region is CASRQGPGANVLTF. As DNA, the CDR3 is TGTGCCAGCAGACAGGGGCCTGGGGCCAACGTCCTGACTTTC.